This T cell receptor (beta chain) was identified during a study of T cells in Graves' hyperthyroidism and ophthalmopathy. Researchers barred patients who had uncontrolled infection, other autoimmune disease, pregnancy or lactation. Thyroid ultrasound, orbital computed tomography, clinical symptoms, and serum thyroxine and TRAb underpinned diagnoses. RNA transcripts yielded amplified TCR beta CDR3 regions. During a first-round RT-PCR of the TCR CDR3, the HTBI primer set was used. One entry per CDR3 protein, called by TCRdb with MiXCR from the multiplex PCR reads. The table includes roughly 600,000 distinct CDR3 sequences, about 15% detected once. Many counts were recorded for this clonotype. Its target is unknown. V was shortened by 5 bases and J by 6 bases, with 12 bases between the two germline ends. CDR1 SEHNR and CDR2 FQNEAQ come from the germline V gene (reference sequence). This CDR3 comprises 13 residues.

Study-level points and caveats: Ophthalmopathy prediction by the model preceded onset by a median approximately six months.

The genes are TRBV7-9 and TRBJ2-3, with D possibly being TRBD1 (6 bases). Sequencing was carried out using blood. The clonotype was recovered from a woman aged 45-65 years with Graves' ophthalmopathy. This CDR3 reads CASSDTGMDTQYF. For the CDR3, the DNA is TGTGCCAGCAGCGATACAGGGATGGATACGCAGTATTTT.